The next 7 T cell receptor beta chains were all read from a single sample in a study of blood T cell repertoires in COVID-19 (dated by TCRdb to 2018 to 2020). The method was the immunoSEQ multiplex PCR assay. TCRdb holds this immuneACCESS table with in-frame rearrangements only. Some clones are missing; in checked studies, unresolved V genes explain under half, and the rest has no known cause. The sample records under 450,000 clones, roughly 87% of which are singletons. The top ten constitute just under 3% of the sample. Sample: PBMCs or T cells enriched from blood (not recorded which). These receptors originate from a woman aged 30 to 39 who had recovered from COVID-19.

The chain couples TRBV6-5 to TRBJ1-1; no definite D call. The CDR3 covers 13 residues. CDR1 is MNHEY and CDR2 is SVGAGI in the germline V gene. The V end was cut by 8 bases, the J end by 1 base, with 11 bases between. The CDR3, as DNA: TGTGCCAGCTGTTGGGGAGGGAACACTGAAGCTTTCTTT. This encodes CASCWGGNTEAFF.

The chain links TRBV7-9 to TRBJ2-1; 14 bases agree with TRBD2. The trim removed 5 bases at V and 3 bases at J, leaving 12 bases unmatched. Germline assignment: CDR1 SEHNR and CDR2 FQNEAQ (reference sequence). The CDR3 is 19 residues long. The CDR3 sequence is CASSNTGTSGSLGYNEQFF. The CDR3 bases are TGTGCCAGCAGCAACACCGGGACTAGCGGGAGTTTGGGCTACAATGAGCAGTTCTTC.

The V and J genes are TRBV6-1 and TRBJ2-7, with 7 bases that match TRBD1. Germline lookup yields CDR1 MNHNS and CDR2 SASEGT. The ends lost 3 bases at V and 3 bases at J; junction bases unmatched: 8. This CDR3 is built from 15 residues. For the CDR3, the DNA is TGTGCCAGCAGTGAGGACAGGTCTGGACACTACGAGCAGTACTTC. Translated, it gives CASSEDRSGHYEQYF.

The genes are TRBV27 and TRBJ1-2, with TRBD1 matching over 8 bases. This CDR3 has 16 amino acids. V lost 2 bases, J lost 4 bases, and 9 bases stayed unmatched. The germline gives CDR1 MNHEY, CDR2 SMNVEV (reference sequence). The CDR3 nucleotides read TGTGCCAGCAGTTTAGCCTCAGGGGGCGGGATCTATGGCTACACCTTC. It codes for CASSLASGGGIYGYTF.

This clone was seen more than once but under ten times. The chain has TRBV5-1 and TRBJ1-2, with D unclear. The CDR3 runs to 16 residues. V lost 5 bases to trimming and J lost 6 bases, with 23 bases between them. Germline CDR1 reads SGHRS; CDR2 reads YFSETQ. CDR3 sequence reads: CASREGAVANFDGYTF. The CDR3 DNA reads as TGCGCCAGCAGAGAGGGCGCCGTCGCTAACTTCGATGGCTACACCTTC.

The gene calls are TRBV27 and TRBJ2-3; maybe TRBD1 (6 bases). The CDR3 is 13 amino acids. Germline V gene data show CDR1 as MNHEY and CDR2 as SMNVEV (reference sequence). V gave up 7 bases and J gave up 1 base, with 9 bases separating them. CDR3 protein: CASNRAGTDTQYF. Here the CDR3 DNA reads TGTGCCAGCAACAGGGCGGGCACAGATACGCAGTATTTT.

This clone was observed once. This chain connects TRBV30 to TRBJ1-5; D may be TRBD1 (5 bases). CDR1 is GTSNPN, CDR2 SVGIG, per germline (reference sequence). The CDR3 has 13 amino acids. The germline V and J ends were trimmed by 2 bases and 5 bases, with 10 bases remaining between them. CDR3 in amino acids: CAWSSRDDQPQHF. The CDR3 nucleotides are TGTGCCTGGAGTTCGCGGGACGATCAGCCCCAGCATTTT. The whole variable domain, remainder taken from reference TRBV30 and TRBJ1-5, is SQTIHQWPATLVQPVGSPLSLECTVEGTSNPNLYWYRQAAGRGLQLLFYSVGIGQISSEVPQNLSASRPQDRQFILSSKKLLLSDSGFYLCAWSSRDDQPQHFGDGTRLSIL.